This T cell receptor (beta chain) is drawn from a study of cytomegalovirus exposure and HLA in healthy donors. The CDR3 is 16 amino acids. Germline V gene lookup returns CDR1 MDHEN and CDR2 SYDVKM. This clone was seen a few times. Antigen: not known. Relative to the germline gene, one junction end is altered; a read error may explain this. The PCR contained 60 Vbeta and 13 Jbeta primers. The protocol was immunoSEQ multiplex PCR, while the TCRdb copy is restricted to in-frame clones and leaves out a portion. The table lists 95,000 to 150,000 clones, around four fifths of them singletons. Study findings and constraints: The study carried out a later analysis of TCR beta sequences. It associated some 17,000 of them with specific HLA alleles at a false discovery rate of 0.05.

The TCR was taken from a woman aged 40 to 50 in good health and CMV-seropositive. What was sequenced was PBMCs. The chain couples TRBV28 to TRBJ2-4, with D tentatively TRBD1 (5 bases). The chain's CDR3 is CASSLRGMLARNIQYF. Written as DNA, the CDR3 is TGTGCCAGCAGTTTAAGGGGAATGCTCGCCAGAAACATTCAGTACTTC.